This entry describes one TCR beta chain. Its antigen remains unknown. These data are taken from a study of T cell repertoires in cytomegalovirus infection. Study as a whole: A matching HLA type, together with CMV infection, was signaled by public TCR beta signatures.

Study-wide findings and caveats: Summed frequency of public TCR beta families distinguished CMV carriers with the relevant HLA. In two of eight donors, the top clonotype was HLA-C-restricted CMV-specific.

V was clipped by 0 bases and J by 5 bases, with 8 bases between them. The CDR3 has 14 residues. Germline V gene sequence: CDR1 LGHDT, CDR2 YNNKEL (reference sequence). TCRdb re-called the reads with MiXCR, one entry per CDR3 protein. The table records hundreds of thousands of distinct CDR3 sequences, 42% of them present only once. The gene calls are TRBV3-1 and TRBJ1-5; D is ambiguous. The starting material was cultured PBMCs, obtained from culture after CMV antigen stimulation. The receptor was derived from a human donor in good health (CMV status not recorded). Some clones in this sample may be carry-over from other donors' samples. The CDR3 bases are TGTGCCAGCAGCCAAGAGCGCGGGGATCAGCCCCAGCATTTT. Protein: CASSQERGDQPQHF.